These T cell receptor beta chains were read from a single sample in a study of blood T cells in healthy people across ages. Via MiXCR, TCRdb re-called the 5' RACE reads, giving one row per CDR3 protein. Of approximately 900,000 distinct CDR3 sequences detected, 25% to 30% appear once; the ten largest clones hold roughly a tenth. These same data were also listed under a study on T cells of mothers and their children.

The material sequenced was blood. The receptors were sampled from a woman aged 35 to 49 in good health. Each CDR3 is given with its conserved first and last residue. Fields, in order: clone size, V gene, D gene, J gene, CDR3 protein, CDR3 DNA. The D gene is left open where the match is weak. Part of the rows lack a size; the others show once, few, many or a class for expanded clones.

clone_size: few
v_call: TRBV28
d_call: -
j_call: TRBJ2-1
cdr3_aa: CASILGGALSYNEQFF
cdr3_nt: -

clone_size: -
v_call: TRBV7-2
d_call: -
j_call: TRBJ2-5
cdr3_aa: CASSLGPESFRETQYF
cdr3_nt: TGTGCCAGCAGCTTAGGACCGGAATCCTTCAGGGAGACCCAGTACTTC

clone_size: many
v_call: TRBV28
d_call: -
j_call: TRBJ1-2
cdr3_aa: CASSSWTVGYGYTF
cdr3_nt: TGTGCCAGCAGTTCTTGGACAGTTGGTTATGGCTACACCTTC

clone_size: few
v_call: TRBV5-5
d_call: -
j_call: TRBJ1-2
cdr3_aa: CASNPQVANYGYTF
cdr3_nt: TGTGCCAGCAACCCCCAGGTTGCAAACTATGGCTACACCTTC

clone_size: many
v_call: TRBV6-5
d_call: -
j_call: TRBJ2-7
cdr3_aa: CASSRDSRTYEQYF
cdr3_nt: TGTGCCAGCAGTCGTGACAGTAGGACCTACGAGCAGTACTTC

clone_size: many
v_call: TRBV20-1
d_call: TRBD1
j_call: TRBJ2-1
cdr3_aa: CSASRGKGAYNEQFF
cdr3_nt: TGCAGTGCTAGCAGGGGGAAAGGGGCCTACAATGAGCAGTTCTTC

clone_size: -
v_call: TRBV6-1
d_call: -
j_call: TRBJ1-5
cdr3_aa: CASRLTRVSNQPQHF
cdr3_nt: TGTGCCAGCAGACTCACCAGGGTTAGCAATCAGCCCCAGCATTTT

clone_size: -
v_call: TRBV29-1
d_call: -
j_call: TRBJ2-7
cdr3_aa: CSALLGPWEQYF
cdr3_nt: TGCAGCGCCCTACTAGGGCCTTGGGAGCAGTACTTC

clone_size: -
v_call: TRBV25-1
d_call: -
j_call: TRBJ1-2
cdr3_aa: CASSTQIAYGYTF
cdr3_nt: TGTGCCAGCAGTACACAAATCGCCTATGGCTACACCTTC

clone_size: -
v_call: TRBV7-9
d_call: TRBD2
j_call: TRBJ2-1
cdr3_aa: CASSLVAGDEQFF
cdr3_nt: TGTGCCAGCAGCTTAGTAGCGGGGGATGAGCAGTTCTTC

clone_size: many
v_call: TRBV4-3
d_call: -
j_call: TRBJ2-7
cdr3_aa: CASSQGPDSYEQYF
cdr3_nt: TGCGCCAGCAGCCAAGGTCCAGACTCCTACGAGCAGTACTTC

clone_size: few
v_call: TRBV11-2
d_call: -
j_call: TRBJ1-4
cdr3_aa: CASSLAPDEKLFF
cdr3_nt: TGTGCCAGCAGCTTAGCGCCGGATGAAAAACTGTTTTTT

clone_size: many
v_call: TRBV24-1
d_call: -
j_call: TRBJ2-1
cdr3_aa: CATSDLTEYNEQFF
cdr3_nt: TGTGCCACCAGTGACCTGACAGAGTACAATGAGCAGTTCTTC

clone_size: many
v_call: TRBV3-1
d_call: -
j_call: TRBJ2-4
cdr3_aa: CASSQVGDRKNIQYF
cdr3_nt: TGTGCCAGCAGCCAAGTGGGGGACCGCAAAAACATTCAGTACTTC

clone_size: -
v_call: TRBV2
d_call: -
j_call: TRBJ2-7
cdr3_aa: CASSEARGQANSYEQYF
cdr3_nt: TGTGCCAGCAGTGAAGCGAGAGGGCAGGCTAACTCCTACGAGCAGTACTTC

clone_size: -
v_call: TRBV9
d_call: -
j_call: TRBJ2-2
cdr3_aa: CASSASAGTNTGELFF
cdr3_nt: TGTGCCAGCAGCGCGTCCGCGGGGACGAACACCGGGGAGCTGTTTTTT

clone_size: -
v_call: TRBV9
d_call: TRBD2
j_call: TRBJ2-7
cdr3_aa: CVSSGVAGSSYNEQYF
cdr3_nt: TGTGTCAGCAGCGGCGTAGCGGGGAGCTCCTACAATGAGCAGTACTTC

clone_size: -
v_call: TRBV20-1
d_call: TRBD1
j_call: TRBJ2-1
cdr3_aa: CSARDTGTGVPNEQFF
cdr3_nt: TGCAGTGCTAGAGATACAGGGACAGGAGTACCCAATGAGCAGTTCTTC

clone_size: -
v_call: TRBV20-1
d_call: -
j_call: TRBJ2-1
cdr3_aa: CSARRRGGNEQFF
cdr3_nt: TGCAGTGCTCGAAGAAGGGGAGGCAATGAGCAGTTCTTC

clone_size: few
v_call: TRBV20-1
d_call: -
j_call: TRBJ1-2
cdr3_aa: CSALREGTIYGYTF
cdr3_nt: TGCAGTGCCTTGAGGGAGGGGACCATCTATGGCTACACCTTC

clone_size: once
v_call: TRBV28
d_call: TRBD1
j_call: TRBJ2-5
cdr3_aa: CASSPPTVGTGVTQETQYF
cdr3_nt: TGTGCCAGCAGCCCCCCCACTGTCGGAACAGGGGTAACCCAAGAGACCCAGTACTTC

clone_size: -
v_call: TRBV6-5
d_call: -
j_call: TRBJ1-2
cdr3_aa: CASSYSPIYGYTF
cdr3_nt: TGTGCCAGCAGTTACTCTCCGATCTATGGCTACACCTTC

clone_size: -
v_call: TRBV20-1
d_call: -
j_call: TRBJ2-3
cdr3_aa: CSARISTFSSTDTQYF
cdr3_nt: TGCAGTGCTAGGATTTCAACGTTTTCTAGCACAGATACGCAGTATTTT

clone_size: many
v_call: TRBV5-1
d_call: TRBD1
j_call: TRBJ2-3
cdr3_aa: CASSPGQGDSTDTQYF
cdr3_nt: TGCGCCAGCAGCCCGGGACAGGGGGATAGCACAGATACGCAGTATTTT

clone_size: many
v_call: TRBV6-5
d_call: -
j_call: TRBJ2-7
cdr3_aa: CASSYSIARALSYEQYF
cdr3_nt: TGTGCCAGCAGTTACTCGATAGCCAGGGCACTCTCCTACGAGCAGTACTTC

clone_size: few
v_call: TRBV2
d_call: -
j_call: TRBJ2-6
cdr3_aa: CASSEEVSGANVLTF
cdr3_nt: TGTGCCAGCAGTGAAGAGGTGTCGGGGGCCAACGTCCTGACTTTC

clone_size: -
v_call: TRBV30
d_call: TRBD1
j_call: TRBJ2-3
cdr3_aa: CAWTGTVSTDTQYF
cdr3_nt: TGTGCCTGGACCGGGACAGTTAGCACAGATACGCAGTATTTT

clone_size: few
v_call: TRBV19
d_call: TRBD1
j_call: TRBJ1-5
cdr3_aa: CASRVQGGRNQPQHF
cdr3_nt: TGTGCCAGTAGGGTACAGGGGGGCCGCAATCAGCCCCAGCATTTT

clone_size: -
v_call: TRBV12-3/TRBV12-4
d_call: -
j_call: TRBJ1-6
cdr3_aa: CASSSNTIPLHF
cdr3_nt: TGTGCCAGCAGTTCGAATACCATACCCCTCCACTTT